The 12 T cell receptor beta chains reported below all come from one sample, sequenced in a study of OX40 agonist ivuxolimab in advanced cancers. Libraries were prepared by immunoSEQ multiplex PCR; TCRdb keeps only in-frame clonotypes and omits some of them. This table has about 27,000 clones, 86% appearing once. Sequencing used CD4+ or CD8+ T cells sorted from blood, obtained in a trial of the OX40 agonist ivuxolimab. The origin of the receptors is an adult with an advanced solid tumor such as melanoma, head and neck, liver or kidney cancer.

This clone occurred once. CDR3 in DNA: TGTGCCAGCAGCATACAGGGGACCCACTCCTACAATGAGCAGTTCTTC. The encoded protein is CASSIQGTHSYNEQFF. This rearrangement joins TRBV9 to TRBJ2-1; 7 bases map to TRBD1. The V and J ends lost 4 bases and 0 bases, in that order; junction bases with no gene match: 7. CDR1 SGDLS and CDR2 YYNGEE come from the germline V gene. The CDR3 is 16 amino acids.

The chain uses TRBV29-1 and TRBJ2-7; 9 bases agree with TRBD2. V gave up 3 bases and J gave up 6 bases; unmatched junction bases: 9. The V gene's germline CDR1 is SQVTM and CDR2 ANQGSEA. This CDR3 has 14 amino acids. The CDR3 here is CSVEGTSPMGEQYF. As DNA, the CDR3 is TGCAGCGTTGAGGGGACTAGCCCCATGGGCGAGCAGTACTTC.

The chain couples TRBV27 to TRBJ1-5; TRBD1 aligns across 7 bases. Germline V gene lookup returns CDR1 MNHEY and CDR2 SMNVEV (reference sequence). With 10 bases clipped from V and 4 bases from J, the junction kept 10 bases outside the gene matches. The CDR3 runs to 14 residues. CDR3 in DNA: TGTGCCACCAAGAGGTCCAGGGGGAATCAGCCCCAGCATTTT. Encoded protein: CATKRSRGNQPQHF.

The CDR3 protein is CATKRGGGSYEQYF. In nucleotides, the CDR3 is TGCGCCACCAAAAGGGGTGGGGGCTCCTACGAGCAGTACTTC. The genes are TRBV5-1 and TRBJ2-7; D is tentatively TRBD1 or TRBD2 (5 bases each). Trimming took off 9 bases at V and 0 bases at J, with 16 bases between the two ends. The CDR3 length is 14 residues. The germline gives CDR1 SGHRS, CDR2 YFSETQ.

The chain joins TRBV10-1 to TRBJ2-7, with 7 bases fitting TRBD2. CDR1 is WNHNN and CDR2 is SYGVQD in the germline V gene (reference sequence). The CDR3 has 13 residues. Trimming at V came to 3 bases and at J to 2 bases, leaving 1 base not matched to a gene. The CDR3 region has the DNA TGCGCCAGCAGTGAAGGACTAGCCTACGAGCAGTACTTC. This translates into CASSEGLAYEQYF.

V is TRBV2 and J is TRBJ2-7; D is uncertain. The V end was cut by 8 bases, the J end by 2 bases, with 16 bases between. Germline CDR1 and CDR2: SNHLY and FYNNEI. The CDR3 runs to 14 residues. The CDR3 is CASFISLPTYEQYF. The CDR3 coding sequence is TGTGCCAGCTTTATTTCTCTGCCGACCTACGAGCAGTACTTC.

The chain has TRBV7-9 and TRBJ2-1; D uncertain. The germline gives CDR1 SEHNR, CDR2 FQNEAQ (reference sequence). CDR3 length: 14 amino acids. The ends were cut back, 1 base at V and 8 bases at J, with 12 bases in the middle. CDR3 sequence reads: CASSLVLQAHEQFF. CDR3 nucleotide sequence: TGTGCCAGCAGCTTAGTTTTGCAGGCTCATGAGCAGTTCTTC.

The chain combines TRBV14 with TRBJ1-6, with D possibly matching TRBD1 (6 bases). The CDR3 spans 18 residues. CDR1 SGHDN and CDR2 FVKESK come from the germline V gene. V lost 4 bases to trimming and J lost 0 bases, with 16 bases between them. The DNA of the CDR3 is TGTGCCAGCAGCCCGAGACCAACAGGGAGCTCCTATAATTCACCCCTCCACTTT. Translation gives CASSPRPTGSSYNSPLHF.

This clone has just one count. The chain couples TRBV6-6 to TRBJ2-2; D unresolved. This CDR3 region has 13 residues. Germline V gene sequence: CDR1 MNHNY, CDR2 SVGAGI (reference sequence). With 6 bases removed from V and 5 bases from J, the gap between germline ends came to 10 bases. CDR3 loop: CASRPTLTGELFF. The CDR3 region has the DNA TGTGCCAGCAGACCGACCCTAACCGGGGAGCTGTTTTTT.

This chain's CDR3 is CASSGKWSGDTSYEQYF. The CDR3 DNA sequence: TGTGCCAGCAGTGGAAAGTGGTCGGGGGATACCTCCTACGAGCAGTACTTC. The rearrangement joins TRBV2 to TRBJ2-7; tentative D call: TRBD2 (6 bases). Germline V CDR1 and CDR2: SNHLY, FYNNEI. V was pared by 4 bases and J by 0 bases, with 19 bases between. The CDR3 totals 17 residues. The whole variable domain, remainder taken from reference TRBV2 and TRBJ2-7, is EPEVTQTPSHQVTQMGQEVILRCVPISNHLYFYWYRQILGQKVEFLVSFYNNEISEKSEIFDDQFSVERPDGSNFTLKIRSTKLEDSAMYFCASSGKWSGDTSYEQYFGPGTRLTVT.

The chain couples TRBV19 to TRBJ1-5; D possibly corresponds to TRBD1 (6 bases). This CDR3 spans 17 amino acids. V shed 0 bases and J shed 5 bases, with 17 bases lying between them. In germline, CDR1 is LNHDA, CDR2 SQIVND (reference sequence). The CDR3 reads CASSIEGGWGGDQPQHF. The CDR3 DNA reads TGTGCCAGTAGTATAGAAGGGGGATGGGGAGGGGATCAGCCCCAGCATTTT.

The table lists this clone with a count of one. The chain uses TRBV9 and TRBJ2-7; 7 nucleotides agree with TRBD1. Germline V CDR1 and CDR2: SGDLS, YYNGEE. This CDR3 comprises 13 residues. V gave up 4 bases and J gave up 4 bases; unmatched junction bases: 5. CDR3 loop: CASSSAGGYEQYF. CDR3 DNA sequence: TGTGCCAGCAGCAGCGCAGGGGGTTACGAGCAGTACTTC.